Shown below are 24 T cell receptor beta chains from a single sample sequenced in a study of blood T cell repertoires in COVID-19. Measured with immunoSEQ multiplex PCR; TCRdb has only the in-frame clones, and not every one. The repertoire consists of roughly 63,000 clones, with 80% to 90% occurring once and the leading ten covering roughly 2.6%. The sequenced material came from peripheral blood. These receptors all come from a man aged 50-60 years with acute or convalescent COVID-19.

The rearrangement joins TRBV24-1 to TRBJ2-3; D not certain. The CDR3 has 15 amino acids. The germline V gene encodes CDR1 KGHDR and CDR2 SFDVKD. Trimming stripped 0 bases from V and 2 bases from J, with 8 bases between. The CDR3 DNA follows: TGTGCCACCAGTGATTTGCAGGCAGACACAGATACGCAGTATTTT. Its translation is CATSDLQADTDTQYF.

This sequence joins TRBV19 and TRBJ1-1, with D possibly TRBD1 on 5 matching bases. Per the germline V gene, CDR1 is LNHDA and CDR2 is SQIVND (reference sequence). The CDR3 is 15 amino acids. V lost 6 bases and J 5 bases, leaving 19 bases between the germline ends. CDR3 coding DNA: TGTGCCAGTAGCCCCCAGGGACGGGCGGGGACTGAAGCTTTCTTT. This encodes CASSPQGRAGTEAFF.

The chain joins TRBV7-7 to TRBJ2-3; D remains unclear. The CDR3 has 14 amino acids. Germline lookup yields CDR1 SSHAT and CDR2 FNYEAQ (reference sequence). V lost 1 base, J lost 4 bases, and 9 bases lay in between. The CDR3 sequence: CASSLGTRSDTQYF. The DNA for the CDR3 is TGTGCCAGCAGCTTAGGAACACGCTCAGATACGCAGTATTTT.

The J gene is TRBJ2-3, the V gene TRBV4-2; 10 bases are a match to TRBD2. This CDR3 has 16 residues. J gave up 1 base and V 2 bases, and 3 bases lay outside the gene matches. Per the germline V gene, CDR1 is LGHNA and CDR2 is YNFKEQ. The DNA for the CDR3 is TGTGCCAGCAGCCAAAGCCTAGCGGGAGGCACAGATACGCAGTATTTT. Translated: CASSQSLAGGTDTQYF.

CDR3 residues: CASSEGERGEQFF. The CDR3 DNA follows: TGTGCCAGCAGTGAAGGGGAACGGGGGGAGCAGTTCTTC. The rearrangement uses TRBV6-4 and TRBJ2-1; possible D gene TRBD2, 6 bases. Germline assignment: CDR1 MRHNA and CDR2 SNTAGT. The V end was cut by 3 bases, the J end by 10 bases, with 13 bases between. There are 13 residues in the CDR3.

The V call is TRBV6-2 or TRBV6-3, the J call TRBJ1-1, with a possible D match to TRBD1 (5 bases). The CDR3 length is 14 residues. Trimming took 1 base from V and 1 from J, leaving 7 bases between them. Germline V gives CDR1 MNHEY, CDR2 SVGEGT. The CDR3 spells CASSYLQENTEAFF. In nucleotides, the CDR3 is TGTGCCAGCAGTTACTTACAGGAGAACACTGAAGCTTTCTTT.

The rearrangement links TRBV18 to TRBJ2-7; D ambiguous. CDR1 and CDR2 (germline): KGHSH, LQKENI. CDR3 length equals 12 residues. The germline V and J ends were trimmed by 2 bases and 7 bases, with 9 bases remaining between them. CDR3 loop: CASSPTAREQYV. CDR3 DNA sequence: TGTGCCAGCTCACCAACGGCTAGGGAGCAGTACGTC.

The chain employs TRBV6-2 or TRBV6-3 and TRBJ2-3; 9 nucleotides align to TRBD2. Germline CDR1 MNHEY, CDR2 SVGEGT. V shed 6 bases, J shed 4 bases, and the junction held 11 bases outside the gene matches. The CDR3 covers 16 residues. This CDR3 is CASSRVAGGPADTQYF. The DNA of the CDR3 is TGTGCCAGCAGCCGCGTGGCGGGAGGGCCAGCAGATACGCAGTATTTT.

This chain links TRBV6-6 with TRBJ1-5; D might be TRBD1 (6 bases). The V gene's germline CDR1 is MNHNY and CDR2 SVGAGI (reference sequence). This CDR3 spans 16 amino acids. Trimming removed 4 bases from V and 5 bases from J, with 18 bases in between. The CDR3 bases are TGTGCCAGCAGTTCCCAGGGGTTTGCCCCGTATCAGCCCCAGCATTTT. Amino acid sequence: CASSSQGFAPYQPQHF.

The chain employs TRBV9 and TRBJ2-1; possible D gene TRBD1, 5 bases. Germline V gene lookup returns CDR1 SGDLS and CDR2 YYNGEE. The V gene lost 2 bases and the J gene lost 7 bases, with 13 bases spanning the gap. The CDR3 extends over 14 amino acids. The CDR3, as DNA: TGTGCCAGCAGCGTTAAAGGGGCGCGAAATGAGCAGTTCTTC. Encoded protein: CASSVKGARNEQFF.

The table lists this clone with a few counts. V usage is TRBV5-1 and J usage is TRBJ1-5, with D unresolved. Deletions cut 0 bases from V and 4 bases from J, with 5 bases between. Looked up from germline, CDR1 is SGHRS and CDR2 is YFSETQ. The CDR3 sequence is 13 residues long. CDR3 coding DNA: TGCGCCAGCAGCTTGGCTCCTAATCAGCCCCAGCATTTT. Its translation is CASSLAPNQPQHF. Complete variable domain (other parts from reference TRBV5-1 and TRBJ1-5): KAGVTQTPRYLIKTRGQQVTLSCSPISGHRSVSWYQQTPGQGLQFLFEYFSETQRNKGNFPGRFSGRQFSNSRSEMNVSTLELGDSALYLCASSLAPNQPQHFGDGTRLSIL.

J is TRBJ1-4 and V is TRBV6-5; no clear D gene. The germline V and J ends were trimmed by 6 bases and 7 bases, with 6 bases remaining between them. Germline CDR1 MNHEY, CDR2 SVGAGI. The CDR3 loop spans 11 amino acids. DNA of the CDR3: TGTGCCAGCAGACGAGGTGAAAAACTGTTTTTT. This translates into CASRRGEKLFF.

This clone was seen more than once but under ten times. The chain joins TRBV5-4 to TRBJ2-2; 9 bases line up with TRBD2. Germline V gene sequence: CDR1 SGHNT, CDR2 YYREEE (reference sequence). The CDR3 runs to 15 residues. V lost 1 base and J lost 8; bases outside the gene matches: 6. CDR3 sequence: CASSLPAGGSGELFF. CDR3 nucleotide sequence: TGTGCCAGCAGCTTGCCAGCGGGAGGTTCGGGGGAGCTGTTTTTT.

V is TRBV5-1 and J is TRBJ1-1, with 10 bases that match TRBD1. The CDR3 covers 16 residues. V trimming: 4 bases; J trimming: 3 bases; junction bases outside the gene matches: 9. Germline V gene lookup returns CDR1 SGHRS and CDR2 YFSETQ. The CDR3 region is CASSVGQGESHTEAFF. CDR3 coding DNA: TGCGCCAGCAGCGTCGGACAGGGGGAATCTCACACTGAAGCTTTCTTT.

CDR3 coding DNA: TGTGCCAGCAGCAACTCCCTTGAATACAATGAGCAGTTCTTC. Amino acids: CASSNSLEYNEQFF. The genes are TRBV28 and TRBJ2-1; D ambiguous. The germline CDR1 and CDR2 sequences are MDHEN and SYDVKM. The CDR3 covers 14 residues. V was shortened by 6 bases and J by 4 bases, with 13 bases between the two germline ends.

The V gene is TRBV7-8, the J gene TRBJ2-2; D perhaps matches TRBD1 (6 bases). Trimming removed 2 bases from V and 1 base from J, with 11 bases in between. The CDR3 length is 16 residues. CDR1 and CDR2 from the germline V gene are SGHVS and FQNEAQ. The CDR3 nucleotides are TGTGCCAGCAGCTTATTCGCGACAGGGAACACCGGGGAGCTGTTTTTT. Its translation: CASSLFATGNTGELFF. Complete variable domain (other parts from reference TRBV7-8 and TRBJ2-2): GAGVSQSPRYKVAKRGQDVALRCDPISGHVSLFWYQQALGQGPEFLTYFQNEAQLDKSGLPSDRFFAERPEGSVSTLKIQRTQQEDSAVYLCASSLFATGNTGELFFGEGSRLTVL.

This chain connects TRBV11-3 to TRBJ2-1, with TRBD2 identical over 7 bases. This CDR3 contains 16 residues. V trimming: 3 bases; J trimming: 0 bases; junction bases outside the gene matches: 5. Germline V CDR1 and CDR2: SGHNT, YENEEA. CDR3 in amino acids: CASSFLGDYSYNEQFF. CDR3 nucleotides: TGTGCCAGCAGCTTTCTAGGGGACTACTCCTACAATGAGCAGTTCTTC. Together with reference TRBV11-3 and TRBJ2-1, the CDR3 gives the full variable domain: EAGVVQSPRYKIIEKKQPVAFWCNPISGHNTLYWYLQNLGQGPELLIRYENEEAVDDSQLPKDRFSAERLKGVDSTLKIQPAELGDSAVYLCASSFLGDYSYNEQFFGPGTRLTVL.

V and J are TRBV30 and TRBJ2-2; D might be TRBD1 or TRBD2, each matching 5 bases. The CDR3 runs to 15 residues. Germline CDR1 GTSNPN, CDR2 SVGIG (reference sequence). The V gene lost 8 bases and the J gene lost 3 bases, with 19 bases spanning the gap. The chain's CDR3 is CARGPSGAYTGELFF. The CDR3 region has the DNA TGTGCCAGGGGACCCTCTGGGGCATACACCGGGGAGCTGTTTTTT.

The chain employs TRBV28 and TRBJ2-1; TRBD2 aligns across 13 bases. This CDR3 is 17 amino acids long. V trimming: 6 bases; J trimming: 8 bases; junction bases outside the gene matches: 13. CDR1 is MDHEN, CDR2 SYDVKM, per germline. The CDR3 here is CASSQVLTSGRSDEQFF. In DNA form, the CDR3 reads TGTGCCAGCAGCCAGGTCTTGACTAGCGGGAGGTCAGATGAGCAGTTCTTC.

The sample holds a few counts of this clone. This chain links TRBV19 with TRBJ2-5; 8 nucleotides match TRBD1. The CDR3 consists of 13 residues. Germline values: CDR1 LNHDA, CDR2 SQIVND (reference sequence). The J segment lost 3 bases and the V segment lost 6 bases, leaving 3 bases of the junction unmatched. CDR3 in amino acids: CASRLTGEETQYF. The CDR3 nucleotides are TGTGCCAGTAGACTGACAGGGGAAGAGACCCAGTACTTC.

This chain links TRBV2 with TRBJ1-4; TRBD1 might be the D (6 bases). V shed 7 bases and J shed 6 bases, with 12 bases lying between them. Germline CDR1 SNHLY, CDR2 FYNNEI. The length of the CDR3 is 13 residues. The CDR3 DNA sequence: TGTGCCAGCAATCTGGGACATTATGAAAAACTGTTTTTT. As protein: CASNLGHYEKLFF.

The rearrangement links TRBV6-2 or TRBV6-3 to TRBJ2-7, with a possible D match to TRBD1 (5 bases). The CDR3 contains 15 residues. Deletions cut 6 bases from V and 0 bases from J, with 15 bases between. Looked up from germline, CDR1 is MNHEY and CDR2 is SVGEGT. The CDR3, as DNA: TGTGCCAGCAGCGACGACAGCCAGAGCTCCTACGAGCAGTACTTC. Amino acids: CASSDDSQSSYEQYF.

The chain has TRBV7-9 and TRBJ1-3; TRBD1 is a possible D gene (6 bases). Trimming removed 2 bases at V and 0 bases at J, with 14 bases between. CDR1 and CDR2 from the germline V gene are SEHNR and FQNEAQ (reference sequence). CDR3 length: 17 amino acids. The CDR3 loop reads CASSLLGQLASGNTIYF. The CDR3 nucleotides read TGTGCCAGCAGCTTACTTGGACAGCTAGCCTCTGGAAACACCATATATTTT.

The CDR3 region is CASSQVWSGSTDTQYF. CDR3 nucleotide sequence: TGTGCCAGCAGCCAAGTCTGGAGCGGTAGCACAGATACGCAGTATTTT. V and J are TRBV3-1 (or the pseudogene TRBV3-2) and TRBJ2-3; possibly TRBD2 for D (5 bases). CDR1 is LGHDT and CDR2 is YNNKEL in the germline V gene (reference sequence). V was trimmed by 1 base and J by 0 bases, leaving 11 bases between them. The CDR3 is made up of 16 amino acids.